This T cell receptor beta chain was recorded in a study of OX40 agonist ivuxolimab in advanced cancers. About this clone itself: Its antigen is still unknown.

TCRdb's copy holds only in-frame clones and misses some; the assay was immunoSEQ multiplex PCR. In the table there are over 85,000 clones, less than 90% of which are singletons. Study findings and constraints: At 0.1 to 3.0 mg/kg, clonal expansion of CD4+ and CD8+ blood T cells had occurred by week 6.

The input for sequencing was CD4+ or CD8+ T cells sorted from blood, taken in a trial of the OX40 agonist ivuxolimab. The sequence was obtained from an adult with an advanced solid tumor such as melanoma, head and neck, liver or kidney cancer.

The CDR3 nucleotides are TGCAGTGCGCGGATCGGGGCGGGGCAGTACTTC. As protein: CSARIGAGQYF. The V call is TRBV20-1, the J call TRBJ2-7, with D perhaps TRBD1 or TRBD2 (5 bases each). V shed 6 bases and J shed 9 bases, with 15 bases lying between them. The CDR3 contains 11 residues. Germline-derived CDR1 and CDR2 are DFQATT and SNEGSKA (reference sequence).